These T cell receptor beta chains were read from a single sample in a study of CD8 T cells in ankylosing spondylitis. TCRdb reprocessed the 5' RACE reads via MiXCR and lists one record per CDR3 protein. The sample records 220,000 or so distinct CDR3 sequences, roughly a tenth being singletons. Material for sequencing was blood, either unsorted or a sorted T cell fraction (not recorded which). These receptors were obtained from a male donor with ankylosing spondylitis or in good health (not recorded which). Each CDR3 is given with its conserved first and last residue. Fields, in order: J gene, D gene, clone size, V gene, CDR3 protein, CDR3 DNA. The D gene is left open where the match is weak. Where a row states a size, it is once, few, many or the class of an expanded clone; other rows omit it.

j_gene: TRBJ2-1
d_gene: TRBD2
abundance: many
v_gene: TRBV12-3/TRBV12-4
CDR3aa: CASRYYGGRRGAYNEQFF
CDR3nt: TGTGCCAGCAGATATTACGGGGGCCGGCGGGGGGCCTACAATGAGCAGTTCTTC

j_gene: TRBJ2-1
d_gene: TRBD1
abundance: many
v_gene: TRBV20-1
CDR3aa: CSAGPGGHNEQFF
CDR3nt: TGCAGTGCCGGTCCAGGGGGACACAATGAGCAGTTCTTC

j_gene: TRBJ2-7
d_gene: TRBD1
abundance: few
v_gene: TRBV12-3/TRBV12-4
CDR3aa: CASSLKGQTYEQYF
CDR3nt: TGTGCCAGCAGTTTAAAGGGACAGACCTACGAGCAGTACTTC

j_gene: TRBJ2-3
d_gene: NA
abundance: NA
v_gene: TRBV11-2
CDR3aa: CASSALSSTDTQYF
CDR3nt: TGTGCCAGCAGCGCGTTGTCATCCACAGATACGCAGTATTTT

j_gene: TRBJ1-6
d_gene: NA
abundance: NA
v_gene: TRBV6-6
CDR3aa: CASSYSQDSPLHF
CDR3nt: TGTGCCAGCAGTTACTCACAGGATTCACCCCTCCACTTT

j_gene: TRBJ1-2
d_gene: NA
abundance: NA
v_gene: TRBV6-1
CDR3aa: CASSEAYAAQMIYGYTF
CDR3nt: TGTGCCAGCAGTGAAGCGTACGCTGCACAGATGATCTATGGCTACACCTTC

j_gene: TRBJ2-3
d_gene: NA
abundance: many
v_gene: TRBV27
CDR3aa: CASSSDDRPGARDTQYF
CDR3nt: TGTGCCAGCAGTTCCGACGACAGGCCTGGGGCTAGAGATACGCAGTATTTT

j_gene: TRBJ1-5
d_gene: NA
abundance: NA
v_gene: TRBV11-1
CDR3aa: CASSLPNRGNQPQHF
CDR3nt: TGTGCCAGCAGCTTACCAAACAGGGGCAATCAGCCCCAGCATTTT

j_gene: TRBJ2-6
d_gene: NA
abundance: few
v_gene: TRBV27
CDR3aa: CASSGVGAGANVLTF
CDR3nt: TGTGCCAGCAGTGGAGTGGGGGCTGGGGCCAACGTCCTGACTTTC

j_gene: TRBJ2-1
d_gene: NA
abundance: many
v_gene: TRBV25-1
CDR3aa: CASSDRVGYNEQFF
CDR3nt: TGTGCCAGCAGTGACCGCGTGGGATACAATGAGCAGTTCTTC

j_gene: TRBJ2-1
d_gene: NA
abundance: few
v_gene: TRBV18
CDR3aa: CASSPQSDNEQFF
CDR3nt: TGTGCCAGCTCACCTCAAAGCGATAATGAGCAGTTCTTC

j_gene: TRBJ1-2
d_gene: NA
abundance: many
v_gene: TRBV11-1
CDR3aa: CASSLVGDQGRPNYGYTF
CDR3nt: TGTGCCAGCAGCTTAGTCGGAGACCAGGGGAGGCCTAACTATGGCTACACCTTC

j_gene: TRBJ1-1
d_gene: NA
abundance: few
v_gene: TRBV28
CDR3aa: CASSLHTEAFF
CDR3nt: TGTGCCAGCAGTTTACACACTGAAGCTTTCTTT

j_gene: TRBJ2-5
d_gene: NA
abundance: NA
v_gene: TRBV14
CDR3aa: CASSQDTGETQYF
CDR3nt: TGTGCCAGCAGCCAAGATACGGGGGAGACCCAGTACTTC

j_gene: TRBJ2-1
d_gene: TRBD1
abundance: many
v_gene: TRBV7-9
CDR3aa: CASSPGTGGTQFF
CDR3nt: TGTGCCAGCAGCCCCGGGACAGGGGGAACGCAGTTCTTC

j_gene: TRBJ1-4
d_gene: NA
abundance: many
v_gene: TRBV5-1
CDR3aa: CASRSQGSTNEKLFF
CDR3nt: TGCGCCAGCAGATCGCAGGGTTCAACTAATGAAAAACTGTTTTTT

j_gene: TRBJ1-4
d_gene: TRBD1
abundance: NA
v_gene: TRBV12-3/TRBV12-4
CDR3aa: CASRGRDRESEKLFF
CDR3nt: TGTGCCAGCAGGGGGAGGGACAGGGAGAGTGAAAAACTGTTTTTT

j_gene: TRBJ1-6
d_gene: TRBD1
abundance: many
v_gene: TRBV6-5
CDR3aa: CASSYLGQGSSYNSPLHF
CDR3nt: TGTGCCAGCAGTTACCTCGGACAGGGGAGCTCCTATAATTCACCCCTCCACTTT

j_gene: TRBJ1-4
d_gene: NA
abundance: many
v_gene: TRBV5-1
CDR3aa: CASSQGDTEKLFF
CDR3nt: TGCGCCAGCAGCCAAGGGGATACAGAAAAACTGTTTTTT

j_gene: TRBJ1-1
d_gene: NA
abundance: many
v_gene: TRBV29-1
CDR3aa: CSVEQGQNTEAFF
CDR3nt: TGCAGCGTTGAACAGGGGCAGAACACTGAAGCTTTCTTT

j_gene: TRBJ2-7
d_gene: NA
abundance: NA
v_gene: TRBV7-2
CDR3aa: CASSLHRGNGEQYF
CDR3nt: TGTGCCAGCAGCTTACACCGGGGCAACGGGGAGCAGTACTTC

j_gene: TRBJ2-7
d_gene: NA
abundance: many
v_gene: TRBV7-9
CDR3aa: CASSLEVFEQYF
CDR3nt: TGTGCCAGCAGCTTAGAGGTTTTCGAGCAGTACTTC

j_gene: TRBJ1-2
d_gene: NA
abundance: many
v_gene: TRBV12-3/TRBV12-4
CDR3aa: CATSGRYYGYTF
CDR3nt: TGTGCCACCAGCGGCAGGTACTATGGCTACACCTTC

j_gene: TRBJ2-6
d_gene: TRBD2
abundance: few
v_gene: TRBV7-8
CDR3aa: CASSLIAGPSGANVLTF
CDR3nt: TGTGCCAGCAGCTTAATAGCGGGGCCCTCTGGGGCCAACGTCCTGACTTTC

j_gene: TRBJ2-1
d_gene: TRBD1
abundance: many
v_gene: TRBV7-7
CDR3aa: CASSFGQDNEQFF
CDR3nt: TGTGCTAGCAGCTTTGGACAGGACAATGAGCAGTTCTTC

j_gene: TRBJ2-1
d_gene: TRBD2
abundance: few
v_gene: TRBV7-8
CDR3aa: CASSLEVAGGHNNEQFF
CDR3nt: TGTGCCAGCAGCTTAGAAGTAGCGGGGGGACACAACAATGAGCAGTTCTTC

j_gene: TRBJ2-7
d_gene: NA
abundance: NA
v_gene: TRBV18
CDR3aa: CASSLDPVLYEQYF
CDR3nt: TGTGCCAGCTCATTGGACCCTGTTCTCTACGAGCAGTACTTC

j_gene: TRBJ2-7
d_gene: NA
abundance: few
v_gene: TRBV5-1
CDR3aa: CASSSDRSYEQYF
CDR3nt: TGCGCCAGCAGCTCGGACAGATCCTACGAGCAGTACTTC

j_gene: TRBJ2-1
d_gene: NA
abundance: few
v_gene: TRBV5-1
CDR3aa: CASSSRWGAGLYNEQFF
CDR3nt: TGCGCCAGCAGCTCCCGTTGGGGGGCGGGGTTGTACAATGAGCAGTTCTTC

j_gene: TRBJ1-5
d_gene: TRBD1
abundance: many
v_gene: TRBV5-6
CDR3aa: CASSPDRGSNQPQHF
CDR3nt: TGTGCCAGCAGCCCGGACAGGGGGAGCAATCAGCCCCAGCATTTT

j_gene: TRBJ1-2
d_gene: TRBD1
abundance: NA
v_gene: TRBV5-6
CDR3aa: CASSSRGTGALSGYTF
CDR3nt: TGTGCCAGCAGCTCCCGGGGGACAGGGGCACTCTCCGGCTACACCTTC

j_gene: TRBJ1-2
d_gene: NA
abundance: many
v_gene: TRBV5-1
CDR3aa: CASSLGGGDNYGYTF
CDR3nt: TGCGCCAGCAGCTTGGGAGGGGGTGACAACTATGGCTACACCTTC

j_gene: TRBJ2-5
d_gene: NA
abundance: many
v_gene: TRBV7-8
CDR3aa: CASSLGTKARQEQETQYF
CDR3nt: TGTGCCAGCAGCTTAGGGACCAAAGCGAGACAAGAACAAGAGACCCAGTACTTC

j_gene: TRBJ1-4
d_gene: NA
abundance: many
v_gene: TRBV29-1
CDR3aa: CSVLFGAGEKLFF
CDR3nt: TGCAGCGTGTTATTTGGGGCGGGTGAAAAACTGTTTTTT

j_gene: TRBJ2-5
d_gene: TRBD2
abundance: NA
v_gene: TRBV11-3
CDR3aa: CASSPGTSGGEETQYF
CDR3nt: TGTGCCAGCAGCCCAGGGACTAGCGGGGGAGAAGAGACCCAGTACTTC

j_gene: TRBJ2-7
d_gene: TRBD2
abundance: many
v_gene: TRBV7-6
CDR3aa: CASTRASGGFYEQYF
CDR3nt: TGTGCCAGCACCCGAGCTAGCGGGGGGTTTTACGAGCAGTACTTC

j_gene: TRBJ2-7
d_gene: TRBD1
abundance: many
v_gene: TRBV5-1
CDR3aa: CASRTAGQGPLEQYF
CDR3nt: TGCGCCAGCAGGACTGCTGGACAGGGCCCCTTAGAGCAGTACTTC

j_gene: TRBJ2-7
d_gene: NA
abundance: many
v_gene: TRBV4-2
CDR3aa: CASSQDFRTNYEQYF
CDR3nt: TGTGCCAGCAGCCAAGATTTTCGGACCAACTACGAGCAGTACTTC

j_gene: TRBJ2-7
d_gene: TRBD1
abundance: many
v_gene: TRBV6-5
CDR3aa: CASSSVAGTGNEQYF
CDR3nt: TGTGCCAGCAGTTCCGTCGCCGGGACAGGGAACGAGCAGTACTTC

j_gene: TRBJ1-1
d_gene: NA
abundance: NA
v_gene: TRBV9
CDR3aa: CASSPLGGINTEAFF
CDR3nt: TGTGCCAGCAGCCCACTAGGCGGTATTAACACTGAAGCTTTCTTT

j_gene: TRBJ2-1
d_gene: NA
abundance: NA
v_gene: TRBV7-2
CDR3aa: CASSSGTGTYNEQFF
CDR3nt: TGTGCCAGCAGCTCCGGCACAGGGACCTACAATGAGCAGTTCTTC

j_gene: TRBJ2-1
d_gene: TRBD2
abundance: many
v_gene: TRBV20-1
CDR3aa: CSARDPAGGRNEQFF
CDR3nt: TGCAGTGCTAGAGATCCAGCGGGGGGTAGGAATGAGCAGTTCTTC

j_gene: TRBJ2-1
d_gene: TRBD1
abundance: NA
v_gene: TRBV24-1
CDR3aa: CATWPPRQGGYEQFF
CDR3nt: TGTGCCACGTGGCCTCCTCGACAGGGGGGATACGAGCAGTTCTTC

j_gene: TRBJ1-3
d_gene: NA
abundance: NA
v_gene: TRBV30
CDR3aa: CAWIHGAGNTIYF
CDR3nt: TGTGCCTGGATACACGGGGCTGGAAACACCATATATTTT

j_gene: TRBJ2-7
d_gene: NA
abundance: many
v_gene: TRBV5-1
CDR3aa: CASSPPGVIYEQYF
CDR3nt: TGCGCCAGCTCCCCCCCCGGGGTAATCTACGAGCAGTACTTC

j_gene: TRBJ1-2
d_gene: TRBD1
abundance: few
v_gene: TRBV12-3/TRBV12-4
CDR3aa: CASSLVQGAGGYTF
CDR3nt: TGTGCCAGCAGTTTAGTTCAGGGGGCAGGAGGCTACACCTTC